The rows below give T cell receptor beta chains drawn from one sample of a study of cytomegalovirus exposure and HLA in healthy donors. Sequencing used immunoSEQ multiplex PCR; TCRdb keeps in-frame clones, though not all of them. The table records about 82,000 clones, around 10% of them present only once. Sequenced material: PBMCs. The receptors originated from a man between 60 and 70 years old in good health and CMV-seropositive. Both conserved end residues are part of each CDR3. The order of the fields is V gene, J gene, D gene, clone size, CDR3 length, CDR3 protein, CDR3 DNA. D genes are given only for firm matches. Size values are once, few and many counts, or a class for expanded clones, and some rows have none.

>TRBV6-1|TRBJ2-1|.|.|14
CASMQGYISNEQFF
TGTGCCAGCATGCAGGGCTATATTTCCAATGAGCAGTTCTTC
>TRBV6-6|TRBJ1-4|.|few|13
CASIGGVEEKLFF
TGTGCCAGCATTGGGGGGGTCGAGGAAAAACTGTTTTTT
>TRBV7-6|TRBJ2-5|.|few|17
CASRNRRLGTFQETQYF
TGTGCCAGCAGAAATAGGAGGCTAGGGACTTTCCAAGAGACCCAGTACTTC
>TRBV5-4|TRBJ2-2|.|few|15
CASSRQDTNTGELFF
TGTGCCAGCAGCCGTCAGGACACAAACACCGGGGAGCTGTTTTTT
>TRBV4-1|TRBJ2-2|.|few|14
CASSPGMNTGELFF
TGCGCCAGCAGCCCGGGGATGAACACCGGGGAGCTGTTTTTT
>TRBV5-1|TRBJ2-7|TRBD2|few|15
CASSFGREGQYEQYF
TGCGCCAGCAGCTTCGGGCGGGAGGGCCAGTACGAGCAGTACTTC
>TRBV29-1|TRBJ2-5|TRBD2|.|15
CSVAPQSSGRQTQYF
TGCAGCGTTGCACCCCAGTCTAGCGGGAGGCAGACCCAGTACTTC
>TRBV19|TRBJ1-5|TRBD1|few|15
CASSPQQGGGQPQHF
TGTGCCAGTAGTCCTCAACAGGGGGGTGGCCAGCCCCAGCATTTT
>TRBV5-6|TRBJ2-1|TRBD2|few|15
CASSRRTSGANEQFF
TGTGCCAGCAGCCGGAGGACTAGCGGGGCCAATGAGCAGTTCTTC
>TRBV19|TRBJ1-6|.|.|14
CASSDSSYNSPLHF
TGTGCCAGTAGTGACAGCTCCTATAATTCACCCCTCCACTTT
>TRBV6-5|TRBJ2-7|.|few|15
CASSYSRRDLYEQYF
TGTGCCAGCAGTTACTCAAGGCGGGACCTATACGAGCAGTACTTC
>TRBV6-5|TRBJ1-1|.|.|13
CASSYSGFTEAFF
TGTGCCAGCAGTTACTCGGGCTTCACTGAAGCTTTCTTT
>TRBV18|TRBJ1-1|.|.|14
CASSTSTGNTEAFF
TGTGCCAGCTCAACATCGACTGGGAACACTGAAGCTTTCTTT
>TRBV29-1|TRBJ1-1|.|.|13
CSVPTERNTEAFF
TGCAGCGTCCCGACAGAGAGGAACACTGAAGCTTTCTTT
>TRBV29-1|TRBJ2-2|TRBD1|.|14
CSGGQGVDTGELFF
TGCAGCGGCGGACAGGGAGTGGACACCGGGGAGCTGTTTTTT
>TRBV10-3|TRBJ2-1|TRBD2|.|15
CAISETSGGGNEQFF
TGTGCCATCAGTGAGACTAGCGGAGGTGGGAATGAGCAGTTCTTC
>TRBV28|TRBJ2-1|TRBD2|.|19
CASSLRLAGLHSSYNEQFF
TGTGCCAGCAGTTTAAGACTAGCGGGCCTACATAGCTCCTACAATGAGCAGTTCTTC
>TRBV9|TRBJ2-1|.|many|15
CASSVEAGAYNEQFF
TGTGCCAGCAGCGTAGAGGCGGGGGCATACAATGAGCAGTTCTTC
>TRBV11-2|TRBJ2-5|.|few|15
CASSLEAGAQETQYF
TGTGCCAGCAGCTTAGAGGCAGGGGCACAAGAGACCCAGTACTTC
>TRBV9|TRBJ1-4|TRBD1|.|14
CASSSDRLNEKLFF
TGTGCCAGCAGCTCGGACAGGCTTAATGAAAAACTGTTTTTT
>TRBV19|TRBJ1-1|.|few|13
CASSTSGGTEAFF
TGTGCCAGTAGTACCTCCGGGGGGACTGAAGCTTTCTTT
>TRBV6-1|TRBJ2-1|TRBD1|.|15
CASSNRDRVNNEQFF
TGTGCCAGCAGTAACCGGGACAGGGTCAACAATGAGCAGTTCTTC
>TRBV2|TRBJ2-1|.|few|12
CASTADSPEQFF
TGTGCCAGCACCGCGGACAGCCCCGAGCAGTTCTTC
>TRBV7-9|TRBJ2-1|TRBD2|few|17
CASSGGTSGRSYNEQFF
TGTGCCAGCAGCGGTGGGACTAGCGGGAGATCCTACAATGAGCAGTTCTTC